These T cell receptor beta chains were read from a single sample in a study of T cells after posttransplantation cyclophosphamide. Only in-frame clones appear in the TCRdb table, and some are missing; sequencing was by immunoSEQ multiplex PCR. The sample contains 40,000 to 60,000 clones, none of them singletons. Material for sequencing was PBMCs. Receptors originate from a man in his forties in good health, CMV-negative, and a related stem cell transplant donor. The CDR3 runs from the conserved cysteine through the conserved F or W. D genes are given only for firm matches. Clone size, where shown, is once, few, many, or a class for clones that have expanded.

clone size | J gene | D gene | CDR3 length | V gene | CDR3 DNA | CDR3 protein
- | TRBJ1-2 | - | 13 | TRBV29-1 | TGCAGCGTTGAAGCCTGGACAGCCTATGGCTACACCTTC | CSVEAWTAYGYTF
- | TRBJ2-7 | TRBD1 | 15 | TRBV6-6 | TGTGCCAGCAGTTACTCCATCACAGGGGGCTACGAGCAGTACTTC | CASSYSITGGYEQYF
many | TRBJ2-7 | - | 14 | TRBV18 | TGTGCCAGCTCACGTATTGCGGCTCACTACGAGCAGTACTTC | CASSRIAAHYEQYF
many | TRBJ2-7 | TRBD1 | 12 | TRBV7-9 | TGTGCCAGCAGCTGGACAGGGCCCGAGCAGTACTTC | CASSWTGPEQYF
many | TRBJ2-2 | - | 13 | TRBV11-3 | TGTGCCAGCAGTATCTATAGCACCGGGGAGCTGTTTTTT | CASSIYSTGELFF
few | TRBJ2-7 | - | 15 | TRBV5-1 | TGCGCCAGCAGCGCGGGAACCCCTCACTCCTACGAGCAGTACTTC | CASSAGTPHSYEQYF
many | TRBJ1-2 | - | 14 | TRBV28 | TGTGCCAGCAGTGAGGTTACGCTGAACTATGGCTACACCTTC | CASSEVTLNYGYTF
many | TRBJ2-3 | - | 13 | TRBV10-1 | TGCGCCACAGGGTTTCCCGGGTCAGATACGCAGTATTTT | CATGFPGSDTQYF
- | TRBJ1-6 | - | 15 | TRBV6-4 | TGTGCCAGCAGCCAACAGGGTGGAGGCAATTCACCCCTCCACTTT | CASSQQGGGNSPLHF
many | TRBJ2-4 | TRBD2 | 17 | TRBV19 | TGTGCCAGTAGTATTCATCCCCAAGCGGGGGCCAAAAACATTCAGTACTTC | CASSIHPQAGAKNIQYF
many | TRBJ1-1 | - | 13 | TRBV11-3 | TGTGCCAGCAGCTTATTGGCTTACACTGAAGCTTTCTTT | CASSLLAYTEAFF
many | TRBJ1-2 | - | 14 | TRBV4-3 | TGCGCCAGCAGCCAAGCTCGGGACACCTATGGCTACACCTTC | CASSQARDTYGYTF
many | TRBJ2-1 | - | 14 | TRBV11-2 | TGTGCCAGCAGCTTAAGCGGCCCCTACAATGAGCAGTTCTTC | CASSLSGPYNEQFF
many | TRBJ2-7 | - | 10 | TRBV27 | TGTGCCACCCCCTCTTACGAGCAGTACTTC | CATPSYEQYF
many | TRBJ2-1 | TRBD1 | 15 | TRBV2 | TGTGCCAAGCCCCGGACAGGGGTGGCCTACAATGAGCAGTTCTTC | CAKPRTGVAYNEQFF
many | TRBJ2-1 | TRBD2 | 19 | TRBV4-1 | TGCGCCAGCAGCCCCCTGACTAGCGGGCGGGGGGCCTTTAACAATGAGCAGTTCTTC | CASSPLTSGRGAFNNEQFF